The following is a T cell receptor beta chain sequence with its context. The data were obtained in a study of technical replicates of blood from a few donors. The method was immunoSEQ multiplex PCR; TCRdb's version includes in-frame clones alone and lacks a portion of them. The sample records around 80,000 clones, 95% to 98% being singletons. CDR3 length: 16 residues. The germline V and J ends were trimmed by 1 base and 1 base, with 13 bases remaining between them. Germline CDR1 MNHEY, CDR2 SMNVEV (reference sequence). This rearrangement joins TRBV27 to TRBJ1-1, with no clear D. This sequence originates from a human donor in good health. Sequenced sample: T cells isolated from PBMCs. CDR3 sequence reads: CASSLLTPYWNTEAFF. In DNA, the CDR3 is TGTGCCAGCAGTTTATTAACCCCTTACTGGAACACTGAAGCTTTCTTT.